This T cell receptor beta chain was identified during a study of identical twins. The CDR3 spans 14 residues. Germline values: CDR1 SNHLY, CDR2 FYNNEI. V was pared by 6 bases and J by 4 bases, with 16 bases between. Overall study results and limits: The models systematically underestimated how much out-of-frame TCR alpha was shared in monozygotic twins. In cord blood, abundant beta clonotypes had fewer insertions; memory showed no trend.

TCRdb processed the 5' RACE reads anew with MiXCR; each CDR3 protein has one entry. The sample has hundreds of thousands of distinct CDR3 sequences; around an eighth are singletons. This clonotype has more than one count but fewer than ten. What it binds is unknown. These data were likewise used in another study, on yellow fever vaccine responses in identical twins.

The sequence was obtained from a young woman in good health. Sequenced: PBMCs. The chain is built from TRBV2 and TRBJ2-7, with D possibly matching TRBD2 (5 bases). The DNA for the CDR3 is TGTGCCAGCAGGGAGAAGGACTGGAATTACGAGCAGTACTTC. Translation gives CASREKDWNYEQYF. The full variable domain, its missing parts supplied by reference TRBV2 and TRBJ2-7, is EPEVTQTPSHQVTQMGQEVILRCVPISNHLYFYWYRQILGQKVEFLVSFYNNEISEKSEIFDDQFSVERPDGSNFTLKIRSTKLEDSAMYFCASREKDWNYEQYFGPGTRLTVT.